The present TCR beta chain was sequenced within a study of blood T cell repertoires in COVID-19. The overall study: Acute and convalescent COVID-19 specimens originated in the United States, Italy and Spain.

In this sample, this clone turned up once. CDR1 and CDR2 (germline): SGHAT, FQNNGV. The ends were cut back, 1 base at V and 4 bases at J, with 8 bases in the middle. This CDR3 has 14 amino acids. Using immunoSEQ multiplex PCR, the repertoire was profiled, and TCRdb retains in-frame clones only, with some absent. The top ten clones hold 20% to 25% of a sample with about 36,000 clones, about 85% of them seen once. The sequenced sample was peripheral blood. The clonotype originates from a man aged 55 to 70 with acute or convalescent COVID-19. V and J are TRBV11-2 and TRBJ1-3; no clear D. The CDR3 loop reads CASSLGGQGNTIYF. CDR3 bases: TGTGCCAGCAGCTTAGGTGGTCAGGGAAACACCATATATTTT.